The clone carrying this TCR beta chain was detected ten times or more. Antigen unknown. V gave up 3 bases and J gave up 0 bases, with 5 bases separating them. Germline CDR1 and CDR2: SGHTA and FQGNSA. The CDR3 is 13 amino acids. This entry belongs to a study of CD8 T cells in ankylosing spondylitis. Study-level findings and limits: With a CD8+ phenotype, disease-linked clones were relatively rare in peripheral blood. Reported data indicate significant enrichment of disease-linked clones within matched ankylosing spondylitis synovial fluid.

Libraries of TCR beta came from quantitative 5'-RACE with molecular barcodes. MiXCR, applied by TCRdb to the 5' RACE reads, yields one record per CDR3 protein. The sample consists of around 140,000 distinct CDR3 sequences, around 10% of them appearing once. The sequence came from a female donor with ankylosing spondylitis or in good health (not recorded which). What was sequenced was blood, either unsorted or a sorted T cell fraction (not recorded which). V usage is TRBV7-2 and J usage is TRBJ1-1; D remains ambiguous. Here the CDR3 DNA reads TGTGCCAGCAGCTTGGGGATGAACACTGAAGCTTTCTTT. Protein product: CASSLGMNTEAFF. Full variable domain (outside the CDR3, taken from reference TRBV7-2 and TRBJ1-1): GAGVSQSPSNKVTEKGKDVELRCDPISGHTALYWYRQSLGQGLEFLIYFQGNSAPDKSGLPSDRFSAERTGGSVSTLTIQRTQQEDSAVYLCASSLGMNTEAFFGQGTRLTVV.